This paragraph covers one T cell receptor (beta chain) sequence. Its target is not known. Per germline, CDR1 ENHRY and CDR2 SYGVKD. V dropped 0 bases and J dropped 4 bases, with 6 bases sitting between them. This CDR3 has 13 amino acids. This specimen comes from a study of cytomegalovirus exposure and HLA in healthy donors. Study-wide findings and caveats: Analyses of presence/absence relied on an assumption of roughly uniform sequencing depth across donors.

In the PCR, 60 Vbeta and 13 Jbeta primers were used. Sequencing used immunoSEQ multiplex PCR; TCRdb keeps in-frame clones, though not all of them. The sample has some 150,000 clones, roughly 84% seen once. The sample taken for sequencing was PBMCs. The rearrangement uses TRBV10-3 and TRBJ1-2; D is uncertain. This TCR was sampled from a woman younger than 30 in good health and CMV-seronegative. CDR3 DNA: TGTGCCATCAGTGAGTCCGCAGGCTATGGCTACACCTTC. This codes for CAISESAGYGYTF.